A selection of T cell receptor beta chains follows, all from one sample in a study of T cell responses to AZD1222 COVID-19 vaccine. The repertoire was sequenced with immunoSEQ multiplex PCR; TCRdb's copy has only in-frame clones and lacks some. The table lists about 110,000 clones, around 88% of them singletons, with about 6.5% in the top ten. Sequencing used peripheral blood, obtained 28 days after the second AZD1222 dose. The receptors were sampled from an adult who received the AZD1222 COVID-19 vaccine. Each CDR3 is given with its conserved first and last residue. D genes are given only for firm matches. A clone size is listed for some rows: how often the clone was seen (once, few, many), or a class if it is expanded.

>.|TRBJ1-6|14|TRBV6-5|once
CASSYQQGPSPLHF
TGTGCCAGCAGTTATCAACAGGGCCCTTCACCCCTCCACTTT
>TRBD1|TRBJ2-3|15|TRBV7-9|.
CASSARTGWGDTQYF
TGTGCCAGCAGCGCGAGGACAGGGTGGGGAGATACGCAGTATTTT
>TRBD2|TRBJ2-1|14|TRBV19|many
CASSKRGGANEQFF
TGTGCCAGTAGTAAGCGGGGGGGCGCCAATGAGCAGTTCTTC
>TRBD1|TRBJ2-7|15|TRBV4-3|.
CASSQAPGGSYEQYF
TGCGCCAGCAGCCAAGCTCCAGGGGGCTCCTACGAGCAGTACTTC
>.|TRBJ1-4|14|TRBV19|few
CASRMGGANEKLFF
TGTGCCAGTAGGATGGGAGGGGCTAATGAAAAACTGTTTTTT
>.|TRBJ1-1|14|TRBV28|once
CASSAPSMNTEAFF
TGTGCCAGCAGTGCCCCCTCTATGAACACTGAAGCTTTCTTT
>.|TRBJ1-3|14|TRBV9|once
CASSAQGSGNTIYF
TGTGCCAGCAGCGCGCAGGGTTCCGGAAACACCATATATTTT
>TRBD1|TRBJ1-1|14|TRBV29-1|.
CSVEDRESFTEAFF
TGCAGCGTTGAGGACAGGGAAAGTTTCACTGAAGCTTTCTTT
>.|TRBJ1-3|14|TRBV6-5|.
CASSQNRVGNTIYF
TGTGCCAGCAGTCAGAACAGGGTGGGAAACACCATATATTTT
>TRBD1|TRBJ1-1|13|TRBV28|.
CASSGTATTEAFF
TGTGCCAGCAGTGGGACAGCGACGACAGAAGCTTTCTTT
>.|TRBJ1-1|15|TRBV18|.
CASSPGVLGNTEAFF
TGTGCCAGCTCACCGGGGGTTTTGGGGAACACTGAAGCTTTCTTT
>TRBD1|TRBJ1-1|16|TRBV28|.
CASSFGDRGLFTEAFF
TGTGCCAGCAGTTTTGGGGACAGGGGGCTGTTCACTGAAGCTTTCTTT
>.|TRBJ1-2|15|TRBV6-5|few
CASEPAGASNYGYTF
TGTGCCAGCGAGCCAGCCGGGGCCTCTAACTATGGCTACACCTTC
>.|TRBJ2-2|14|TRBV3-1/TRBV3-2|once
CASSQVTLGGELFF
TGTGCCAGCAGCCAAGTTACCCTCGGCGGGGAGCTGTTTTTT
>.|TRBJ2-5|13|TRBV3-1/TRBV3-2|.
CASSLQGAETQYF
TGTGCCAGCAGCCTCCAGGGCGCGGAGACCCAGTACTTC
>.|TRBJ1-3|13|TRBV7-2|.
CASSPQPGNTIYF
TGTGCCAGCAGCCCGCAGCCCGGAAACACCATATATTTT
>.|TRBJ1-4|13|TRBV2|.
CAIAGGLNEKLFF
TGTGCCATCGCAGGCGGGCTTAATGAAAAACTGTTTTTT
>.|TRBJ2-1|15|TRBV18|.
CASSPGPGSYNEQFF
TGTGCCAGCTCACCAGGTCCAGGGTCCTACAATGAGCAGTTCTTC
>.|TRBJ2-1|16|TRBV4-3|.
CASSQERSGLSNEQFF
TGCGCCAGCAGCCAAGAAAGGTCGGGCCTCTCCAATGAGCAGTTCTTC
>.|TRBJ2-3|13|TRBV18|.
CASSPPMQDTQYF
TGTGCCAGCTCACCACCGATGCAAGATACGCAGTATTTT
>TRBD1|TRBJ1-4|14|TRBV11-2|.
CASSSRGLGEKLFF
TGTGCCAGCAGCTCCAGGGGGCTAGGAGAAAAACTGTTTTTT
>.|TRBJ1-5|15|TRBV7-9|.
CASSLAGTGNQPQHF
TGTGCCAGCAGCCTAGCCGGGACGGGCAATCAGCCCCAGCATTTT
>TRBD2|TRBJ2-3|15|TRBV4-2|.
CASSLEAGETDTQYF
TGTGCCAGCAGCCTAGAGGCGGGGGAGACAGATACGCAGTATTTT
>.|TRBJ1-6|15|TRBV5-6|.
CASSSGPAMGSPLHF
TGTGCCAGCAGCTCCGGACCGGCAATGGGTTCACCCCTCCACTTT
>.|TRBJ1-5|13|TRBV3-1/TRBV3-2|.
CASSQGLGQPQHF
TGTGCCAGCAGCCAAGGGCTCGGTCAGCCCCAGCATTTT
>TRBD1|TRBJ1-1|15|TRBV5-1|.
CASSLHGTENTEAFF
TGCGCCAGCAGCTTACACGGGACAGAGAACACTGAAGCTTTCTTT
>.|TRBJ1-2|13|TRBV7-9|.
CASSLGVNYGYTF
TGTGCCAGCAGCTTAGGGGTGAACTATGGCTACACCTTC
>.|TRBJ2-7|13|TRBV5-1|.
CASSDRWPSEQYF
TGCGCCAGCAGCGACAGGTGGCCTTCCGAGCAGTACTTC
>.|TRBJ1-1|11|TRBV4-2|.
CASSHGTEAFF
TGTGCCAGCAGCCACGGGACTGAAGCTTTCTTT
>.|TRBJ1-3|16|TRBV7-6|once
CASSLGPPGAGNTIYF
TGTGCCAGCAGCTTAGGCCCTCCCGGGGCTGGAAACACCATATATTTT
>.|TRBJ1-3|16|TRBV5-6|.
CASSLAAPTSGNTIYF
TGTGCCAGCAGCTTGGCCGCCCCTACCTCTGGAAACACCATATATTTT
>TRBD2|TRBJ2-7|15|TRBV18|.
CASSPPGTSGYEQYF
TGTGCCAGCTCACCCCCCGGGACTAGCGGCTACGAGCAGTACTTC
>.|TRBJ1-2|12|TRBV24-1|.
CAPRTGAGGYTF
TGTGCCCCGAGAACTGGGGCGGGCGGCTACACCTTC
>.|TRBJ1-2|13|TRBV19|.
CATTREDTYGYTF
TGTGCCACAACCAGGGAGGATACCTATGGCTACACCTTC
>TRBD2|TRBJ2-5|15|TRBV6-2/TRBV6-3|.
CASSLAGGTGETQYF
TGTGCCAGCAGCCTAGCGGGGGGTACGGGAGAGACCCAGTACTTC
>.|TRBJ1-1|13|TRBV28|once
CASSSGPVTEAFF
TGTGCCAGCAGTTCAGGGCCGGTGACTGAAGCTTTCTTT
>.|TRBJ1-6|16|TRBV2|.
CASSEIGGANNSPLHF
TGTGCCAGCAGTGAGATTGGGGGGGCTAATAATTCACCCCTCCACTTT
>TRBD1|TRBJ1-1|17|TRBV5-5|.
CASSLVTGGYMNTEAFF
TGTGCCAGCAGCTTGGTCACAGGGGGCTACATGAACACTGAAGCTTTCTTT
>.|TRBJ2-1|16|TRBV19|.
CASSRKGLGGLNEQFF
TGTGCCAGTAGTAGAAAAGGTTTGGGGGGGCTTAATGAGCAGTTCTTC
>.|TRBJ2-7|15|TRBV18|.
CASSPQDGGVYEQYF
TGTGCCAGCTCACCACAGGACGGAGGGGTCTACGAGCAGTACTTC
>TRBD2|TRBJ2-2|15|TRBV6-2/TRBV6-3|.
CASSSSGEITGELFF
TGTGCCAGCAGTTCTAGCGGGGAGATCACCGGGGAGCTGTTTTTT
>TRBD2|TRBJ2-5|19|TRBV11-2|.
CASSLTFGTSGGRQETQYF
TGTGCCAGCAGCTTGACCTTTGGGACTAGCGGGGGGCGGCAAGAGACCCAGTACTTC
>TRBD1|TRBJ1-2|16|TRBV18|.
CASSSEQGAGLLGYTF
TGTGCCAGCTCATCGGAACAGGGGGCGGGCTTGCTTGGCTACACCTTC
>TRBD2|TRBJ2-5|16|TRBV3-1/TRBV3-2|medium-sized
CASSQEASGGEETQYF
TGTGCCAGCAGCCAAGAGGCTAGCGGGGGGGAAGAGACCCAGTACTTC
>TRBD2|TRBJ2-3|15|TRBV7-2|.
CASSFGTRTSSEQYF
TGTGCCAGCAGCTTCGGGACTAGGACATCCTCGGAGCAGTATTTT
>.|TRBJ1-4|15|TRBV7-6|.
CASSSSVSSNEKLFF
TGTGCCAGCAGCTCAAGTGTATCGTCTAATGAAAAACTGTTTTTT
>TRBD1|TRBJ1-5|16|TRBV7-2|.
CASSSSGQGPNQPQHF
TGTGCCAGCAGCTCTAGCGGACAGGGACCAAATCAGCCCCAGCATTTT
>.|TRBJ2-2|13|TRBV11-2|once
CASTGTSTGELFF
TGTGCCAGCACCGGGACTTCCACCGGGGAGCTGTTTTTT
>.|TRBJ2-3|12|TRBV6-5|.
CASKPPGDTQYF
TGTGCCAGCAAACCTCCAGGGGACACGCAGTATTTT
>TRBD1|TRBJ1-2|14|TRBV6-5|.
CASSLGTGDYGYTF
TGTGCCAGCAGCCTCGGGACAGGGGACTATGGCTACACCTTC
>.|TRBJ1-3|15|TRBV7-2|.
CASSPPTGAGNTIYF
TGTGCCAGCAGCCCCCCAACGGGGGCTGGAAACACCATATATTTT
>.|TRBJ1-5|13|TRBV29-1|.
CSVQQGNNQPQHF
TGCAGCGTCCAACAGGGTAACAATCAGCCCCAGCATTTT
>.|TRBJ2-2|14|TRBV2|.
CASSEQGMTGELFF
TGTGCCAGCAGTGAGCAGGGGATGACCGGGGAGCTGTTTTTT
>.|TRBJ1-2|11|TRBV20-1|.
CSAKAGYGYTF
TGCAGTGCTAAAGCCGGGTATGGCTACACCTTC
>TRBD1|TRBJ1-6|15|TRBV6-5|.
CASRAGTGHNSPLHF
TGTGCCAGCAGGGCCGGGACAGGGCATAATTCACCCCTCCACTTT